This TCR beta chain was identified in a study of CXCR3-negative and CXCR3-positive naive CD8 T cells. Overall study: Per library, roughly 1.6 +/- 0.3 million reads; 130 million to 150 million TRB reads overall.

UMI-labeled 5' RACE yielded the TRB cDNA libraries. TCRdb re-called the 5' RACE reads and gives one entry per CDR3 protein, without DNA. The table counts about 40,000 distinct CDR3 sequences; under 10% lies in the top ten. This CDR3 comprises 13 residues. The germline gives CDR1 MDHEN, CDR2 SYDVKM. The TCR originated in a human donor in good health. Some clones in this sample may be carry-over from other donors' samples. Source material: memory CD8+ T cells from blood. The V gene is TRBV28, the J gene TRBJ2-5; TCRdb returns TRBD1, unconfirmable since there is no DNA. CDR3 sequence: CASSLEGEETQYF. The full variable domain, with the rest looked up from reference TRBV28 and TRBJ2-5, is DVKVTQSSRYLVKRTGEKVFLECVQDMDHENMFWYRQDPGLGLRLIYFSYDVKMKEKGDIPEGYSVSREKKERFSLILESASTNQTSMYLCASSLEGEETQYFGPGTRLLVL.